These 28 T cell receptor beta chains were sequenced from one sample in a study of identical twins. MiXCR was run by TCRdb on the 5' RACE reads, yielding one entry per CDR3 protein. The sample has some 570,000 distinct CDR3 sequences; about 22% are singletons. The same data also contributed to another study, on yellow fever vaccine responses in identical twins.

Material: CD4+ T cells sorted from blood. These TCRs come from a woman between 18 and 30 years old in good health.

The V and J genes are TRBV11-2 and TRBJ2-3, with D possibly matching TRBD1 (5 bases). Germline lookup yields CDR1 SGHAT and CDR2 FQNNGV. V lost 5 bases, J lost 4 bases, and 10 bases lay in between. The CDR3 consists of 13 residues. Here the CDR3 reads CASSPRQPDTQYF. CDR3 sequence (DNA): TGTGCCAGCAGCCCGAGACAGCCAGATACGCAGTATTTT.

The chain links TRBV9 to TRBJ2-6; D ambiguous. CDR1 and CDR2 (germline): SGDLS, YYNGEE. V shed 0 bases and J shed 0 bases, with 7 bases lying between them. CDR3 size: 16 residues. The CDR3: CASSVAGPSGANVLTF. CDR3 bases: TGTGCCAGCAGCGTAGCCGGTCCCTCTGGGGCCAACGTCCTGACTTTC.

V usage is TRBV15 and J usage is TRBJ1-1; TRBD1 is a possible D gene (5 bases). This CDR3 is built from 14 residues. With 3 bases removed from V and 1 base from J, the gap between germline ends came to 9 bases. Germline loops: CDR1 LNHNV, CDR2 YYDKDF (reference sequence). The CDR3 loop is CATSRSRENTEAFF. CDR3 nucleotide sequence: TGTGCCACCAGCAGGAGCAGGGAGAACACTGAAGCTTTCTTT.

The rearrangement uses TRBV10-3 and TRBJ1-5; D gene ambiguous. CDR3 length: 13 amino acids. V lost 2 bases to trimming and J lost 5 bases, with 7 bases between them. CDR1 ENHRY and CDR2 SYGVKD come from the germline V gene. The CDR3 region is CAISERMDQPQHF. CDR3 nucleotide sequence: TGTGCCATCAGTGAGCGGATGGATCAGCCCCAGCATTTT.

This rearrangement joins TRBV5-1 to TRBJ1-1; TRBD1 might be the D (5 bases). Germline CDR1 SGHRS, CDR2 YFSETQ. V lost 4 bases, J lost 1 base, and 11 bases lay in between. The CDR3 consists of 14 residues. In nucleotides, the CDR3 is TGCGCCAGCAGCCCGGGACCGGAGAACACTGAAGCTTTCTTT. It translates to CASSPGPENTEAFF. Based on the CDR3 plus reference TRBV5-1 and TRBJ1-1, the full variable domain is KAGVTQTPRYLIKTRGQQVTLSCSPISGHRSVSWYQQTPGQGLQFLFEYFSETQRNKGNFPGRFSGRQFSNSRSEMNVSTLELGDSALYLCASSPGPENTEAFFGQGTRLTVV.

The chain uses TRBV6-2 or TRBV6-3 and TRBJ1-5, with D perhaps TRBD1 (5 bases). The V end lost 5 bases, the J end lost 2 bases, and 16 bases lay between the germline ends. The CDR3 consists of 16 residues. In germline, CDR1 is MNHEY, CDR2 SVGEGT. The CDR3 here is CASSPIQGAGNQPQHF. The CDR3 DNA follows: TGTGCCAGCAGTCCGATTCAGGGCGCAGGCAATCAGCCCCAGCATTTT.

The chain has TRBV5-1 and TRBJ1-2, with unresolved D. CDR1 and CDR2 from the germline V gene are SGHRS and YFSETQ. CDR3 length equals 12 residues. Trimming took off 4 bases at V and 8 bases at J, with 12 bases between the two ends. DNA for the CDR3: TGCGCCAGCAGCCCCGAACAAGGAGGCTACACCTTC. Translation gives CASSPEQGGYTF.

This clonotype was picked up a small number of times. The rearrangement links TRBV28 to TRBJ2-2; D remains unclear. Trimming removed 10 bases from V and 10 bases from J, with 25 bases in between. The CDR3 runs to 15 residues. Germline V gene sequence: CDR1 MDHEN, CDR2 SYDVKM. The CDR3: CATRRPDGLQVELFF. CDR3 DNA: TGTGCCACCCGCCGTCCAGACGGATTGCAAGTGGAGCTGTTTTTT. Using reference TRBV28 and TRBJ2-2 for the parts outside the CDR3, the full variable domain is DVKVTQSSRYLVKRTGEKVFLECVQDMDHENMFWYRQDPGLGLRLIYFSYDVKMKEKGDIPEGYSVSREKKERFSLILESASTNQTSMYLCATRRPDGLQVELFFGEGSRLTVL.

The chain couples TRBV5-1 to TRBJ2-3; tentatively, D is TRBD2 (6 bases). The length of the CDR3 is 16 residues. Trimming left V 2 bases short and J 1 base short, with 14 bases between. Germline assignment: CDR1 SGHRS and CDR2 YFSETQ. The CDR3 is CASSFSGGGRTDTQYF. CDR3 sequence (DNA): TGCGCCAGCAGCTTTAGCGGTGGCGGACGCACAGATACGCAGTATTTT.

This chain joins TRBV7-3 and TRBJ1-3; no clear D. This CDR3 spans 13 amino acids. Germline V gene sequence: CDR1 SGHTA, CDR2 FQGTGA. V was cut by 5 bases and J by 2 bases, with 7 bases left in between. CDR3 coding DNA: TGTGCCAGCAGCCCTGAGCCTGGAAACACCATATATTTT. It specifies CASSPEPGNTIYF.

The chain combines TRBV6-5 with TRBJ2-3; D ambiguous. This CDR3 contains 15 residues. Trimming removed 4 bases at V and 4 bases at J, with 15 bases between. The germline gives CDR1 MNHEY, CDR2 SVGAGI. The CDR3 is CASSSRFGWADTQYF. The CDR3 DNA sequence: TGTGCCAGCAGTTCCAGATTTGGATGGGCAGATACGCAGTATTTT.

This clonotype has just a few counts. This chain connects TRBV18 to TRBJ2-7; the D gene could be TRBD1 or TRBD2 (5 bases each). The ends were cut back, 0 bases at V and 2 bases at J, with 8 bases in the middle. The CDR3 sequence is 14 residues long. CDR1 and CDR2 (germline): KGHSH, LQKENI. The chain's CDR3 is CASSPPGVPYEQYV. The DNA for the CDR3 is TGTGCCAGCTCACCACCGGGGGTCCCCTACGAGCAGTACGTC.

The V and J genes are TRBV6-1 and TRBJ2-5, with 7 bases lining up with TRBD2. With 6 bases clipped from V and 2 bases from J, the junction kept 9 bases outside the gene matches. This CDR3 contains 15 residues. Germline V gives CDR1 MNHNS, CDR2 SASEGT. The CDR3 DNA reads as TGTGCCAGCAGCGGTTGGGGAGGGCCTCAAGAGACCCAGTACTTC. It codes for CASSGWGGPQETQYF.

Concerning this clonotype itself: Sequence at one end of the junction differs from germline and may be a read error. CDR3 sequence reads: CASSSGNSGELFF. CDR3 DNA: TGTGCCAGCAGCTCGGGGAACAGCGGGGAGCTGTTTTTT. V and J are TRBV7-6 and TRBJ2-2, with D perhaps TRBD2 (5 bases). Germline V gene lookup returns CDR1 SGHVS and CDR2 FNYEAQ. The CDR3 has 13 amino acids.

The sample holds one count of this clonotype. The chain uses TRBV7-2 and TRBJ1-5; D is undetermined. V shed 5 bases and J shed 6 bases, with 11 bases lying between them. The germline V gene encodes CDR1 SGHTA and CDR2 FQGNSA. The CDR3 length is 13 residues. This chain's CDR3 is CASSQIAGQPQHF. The CDR3 DNA follows: TGTGCCAGCAGCCAAATTGCGGGTCAGCCCCAGCATTTT.

There are many counts of this clonotype. The DNA for the CDR3 is TGTGCCAGCAGTCCAGGGACGTGGGATCAGCCCCAGCATTTT. It translates to CASSPGTWDQPQHF. This sequence joins TRBV12-3 or TRBV12-4 and TRBJ1-5, with D possibly being TRBD1 (5 bases). The length of the CDR3 is 14 residues. Trimming took off 5 bases at V and 5 bases at J, with 13 bases between the two ends.

This clonotype came up many times. V and J are TRBV12-3 or TRBV12-4 and TRBJ1-4; 12 bases match TRBD1. The CDR3 consists of 16 residues. V was clipped by 4 bases and J by 8 bases; unmatched bases: 8. The CDR3 sequence: CASSSGTGGAKEKLFF. CDR3 bases: TGTGCCAGCAGTTCCGGGACAGGGGGCGCGAAAGAAAAACTGTTTTTT.

At least ten counts were recorded for this clonotype. J is TRBJ2-1 and V is TRBV12-3 or TRBV12-4; 13 nucleotides match TRBD2. The CDR3 totals 15 residues. V dropped 5 bases and J dropped 6; count of bases not matched to a gene: 4. The CDR3 protein is CASSPGLAGINEQFF. Written as DNA, the CDR3 is TGTGCCAGCAGTCCGGGACTAGCGGGGATCAATGAGCAGTTCTTC.

The DNA for the CDR3 is TGTGCCAGCACCAAAGCAGGGTTCCTAGGCTCTGGGGCCAACGTCCTGACTTTC. Translation gives CASTKAGFLGSGANVLTF. The chain carries TRBV11-2 and TRBJ2-6, with D possibly matching TRBD1 (5 bases). The germline CDR1 and CDR2 sequences are SGHAT and FQNNGV. The CDR3 contains 18 residues. V was clipped by 7 bases and J by 0 bases, with 19 bases between them.

This clonotype was picked up a small number of times. V usage is TRBV5-1 and J usage is TRBJ2-3; 8 nucleotides agree with TRBD2. The germline CDR1 and CDR2 sequences are SGHRS and YFSETQ. The V segment lost 0 bases and the J segment 1 base; nucleotides outside the gene matches: 7. The CDR3 runs to 17 residues. In nucleotides, the CDR3 is TGCGCCAGCAGCTTGGATTGGGTAGCGGGGCGCACAGATACGCAGTATTTT. As protein: CASSLDWVAGRTDTQYF.

This rearrangement joins TRBV6-1 to TRBJ2-3, with D tentatively TRBD1 (6 bases). V lost 10 bases and J 2 bases, leaving 16 bases between the germline ends. This CDR3 region has 14 residues. CDR1 and CDR2 from the germline V gene are MNHNS and SASEGT. The CDR3 region has the DNA TGTGCCACAGGGGCAGGCCGAAACACAGATACGCAGTATTTT. This codes for CATGAGRNTDTQYF.

This clonotype was seen more than once but under ten times. This chain joins TRBV24-1 and TRBJ1-2; D not certain. CDR3 length: 13 residues. Between the trimmed V and J ends, which lost 3 bases and 10 bases, there was a span of 14 bases. CDR1 and CDR2 from the germline V gene are KGHDR and SFDVKD. The CDR3 protein is CATSDRVTDYYTF. The CDR3, as DNA: TGTGCCACCAGTGATCGGGTTACGGACTACTACACCTTC.

This chain links TRBV3-1 with TRBJ2-2; maybe TRBD1 (6 bases). V was pared by 7 bases and J by 5 bases, with 17 bases between. This CDR3 has 15 residues. Looked up from germline, CDR1 is LGHDT and CDR2 is YNNKEL (reference sequence). In nucleotides, the CDR3 is TGTGCCAGCACCCCGGGTCCAGGGGTTACCGGGGAGCTGTTTTTT. It yields the protein CASTPGPGVTGELFF.

The chain recombines TRBV15 with TRBJ2-5; 12 nucleotides match TRBD2. The CDR3 has 16 residues. The J segment lost 0 bases and the V segment lost 8 bases, leaving 7 bases of the junction unmatched. The germline V gene has CDR1 LNHNV and CDR2 YYDKDF (reference sequence). Here the CDR3 DNA reads TGTGCCACCGGGACTAGCGGGTTCAGGTACCAAGAGACCCAGTACTTC. It is translated as CATGTSGFRYQETQYF. The full variable domain, rest sourced from reference TRBV15 and TRBJ2-5, is DAMVIQNPRYQVTQFGKPVTLSCSQTLNHNVMYWYQQKSSQAPKLLFHYYDKDFNNEADTPDNFQSRRPNTSFCFLDIRSPGLGDTAMYLCATGTSGFRYQETQYFGPGTRLLVL.

The V gene is TRBV12-3 or TRBV12-4, the J gene TRBJ2-3; no definite D call. CDR3 length equals 14 residues. The V end was cut by 3 bases, the J end by 6 bases, with 13 bases between. The CDR3 bases are TGTGCCAGCAGTTTGCGAGAGGCGTCCGATACGCAGTATTTT. This sequence encodes CASSLREASDTQYF.

The chain recombines TRBV28 with TRBJ1-2, with 8 bases lining up with TRBD1. The germline V gene encodes CDR1 MDHEN and CDR2 SYDVKM. Trimming removed 6 bases from V and 5 bases from J; junction bases left unmatched: 5. This CDR3 comprises 13 residues. The CDR3 reads CASRRQGKYGYTF. The CDR3 DNA is TGTGCCAGCAGAAGACAGGGGAAGTATGGCTACACCTTC.

There are a few counts of this clonotype. This rearrangement joins TRBV6-1 to TRBJ1-5; D is perhaps TRBD1 (5 bases). The V and J ends lost 5 bases and 2 bases respectively, with 10 bases between them. CDR1 MNHNS and CDR2 SASEGT come from the germline V gene. The CDR3 extends over 14 amino acids. CDR3 in DNA: TGTGCCAGCAGTCGGGGCCTGGGCAATCAGCCCCAGCATTTT. Protein product: CASSRGLGNQPQHF.

This sequence joins TRBV5-1 and TRBJ2-2; 14 bases match TRBD2. Germline loops: CDR1 SGHRS, CDR2 YFSETQ. The length of the CDR3 is 18 residues. V lost 3 bases and J lost 1; bases outside the gene matches: 5. The CDR3 DNA reads TGCGCCAGCAGCTCCGGGACTAGCGGGGGTGGGAACACCGGGGAGCTGTTTTTT. This gives the protein CASSSGTSGGGNTGELFF.